The 28 T cell receptor beta chains below come from one sample, sequenced in a study of T cells after yellow fever vaccination. TCRdb independently ran MiXCR on the 5' RACE reads; one entry per CDR3 protein. The repertoire has around 400,000 distinct CDR3 sequences, approximately 10% of them found once; the top ten carry about 17%. Source: PBMCs, taken on the day of the first yellow fever vaccination. The receptors were sampled from a man younger than 30 who received the YFV17D yellow fever vaccine.

The sample holds many counts of this clonotype. The chain combines TRBV6-2 or TRBV6-3 with TRBJ1-5; D call uncertain. CDR1 is MNHEY, CDR2 SVGEGT, per germline. The V end was cut by 7 bases, the J end by 2 bases, with 12 bases between. This CDR3 has 14 amino acids. The DNA of the CDR3 is TGTGCCAGCACCCCTGAGTACGGCAATCAGCCCCAGCATTTT. Translation gives CASTPEYGNQPQHF.

There are a few counts of this clonotype. The gene calls are TRBV7-8 and TRBJ2-2; 12 bases match TRBD2. The germline V gene encodes CDR1 SGHVS and CDR2 FQNEAQ. The V and J ends lost 5 bases and 6 bases, in that order; junction bases with no gene match: 7. The length of the CDR3 is 16 residues. The CDR3 sequence: CASSQLAGGSSGELFF. The CDR3 DNA is TGTGCCAGCAGCCAACTAGCGGGGGGTTCCTCCGGGGAGCTGTTTTTT. The entire variable domain, with the rest obtained from reference TRBV7-8 and TRBJ2-2, is as follows: GAGVSQSPRYKVAKRGQDVALRCDPISGHVSLFWYQQALGQGPEFLTYFQNEAQLDKSGLPSDRFFAERPEGSVSTLKIQRTQQEDSAVYLCASSQLAGGSSGELFFGEGSRLTVL.

This clonotype has just a few counts. This chain connects TRBV7-9 to TRBJ2-1; D call uncertain. The CDR3 consists of 16 residues. The V gene's germline CDR1 is SEHNR and CDR2 FQNEAQ (reference sequence). The ends were cut back, 3 bases at V and 6 bases at J, with 18 bases in the middle. Here the CDR3 reads CASSFSRPTPGNEQFF. The CDR3 coding sequence is TGTGCCAGCAGCTTCAGCAGGCCCACCCCTGGCAATGAGCAGTTCTTC.

V and J are TRBV20-1 and TRBJ1-5; D is undetermined. The CDR3 has 12 amino acids. CDR1 and CDR2 (germline): DFQATT, SNEGSKA (reference sequence). V was shortened by 2 bases and J by 3 bases, with 5 bases between the two germline ends. Written as DNA, the CDR3 is TGCAGTGCTAGACCCCCCAATCAGCCCCAGCATTTT. Protein product: CSARPPNQPQHF.

This clonotype was counted between two and nine times. V usage is TRBV6-2 or TRBV6-3 and J usage is TRBJ2-7; D ambiguous. Germline CDR1 MNHEY, CDR2 SVGEGT. Trimming pared 7 bases from V and 2 bases from J, leaving 12 bases between. The CDR3 covers 13 residues. CDR3 amino acids: CASNHGLTYEQYV. The CDR3, as DNA: TGTGCCAGCAATCATGGATTAACCTACGAGCAGTACGTC.

This chain connects TRBV5-1 to TRBJ2-2, with D unclear. The CDR3 is 12 amino acids. The V end lost 0 bases, the J end lost 9 bases, and 6 bases lay between the germline ends. Germline V gives CDR1 SGHRS, CDR2 YFSETQ. The CDR3 is CASSLVTRELFF. CDR3 bases: TGCGCCAGCAGCTTGGTGACAAGGGAGCTGTTTTTT.

This CDR3 is CASSKLGGETQYF. The CDR3 DNA is TGTGCCAGCAGCAAGTTGGGCGGGGAGACCCAGTACTTC. This chain joins TRBV7-9 and TRBJ2-5; a weak D match, TRBD2 (5 bases). Trimming shortened V by 5 bases and J by 5 bases, and 12 bases separated the two germline ends. There are 13 residues in the CDR3. Germline V gene lookup returns CDR1 SEHNR and CDR2 FQNEAQ (reference sequence).

The V call is TRBV28, the J call TRBJ2-5; D gene unclear. CDR3 length equals 14 residues. Deletions cut 3 bases from V and 1 base from J, with 9 bases between. Germline CDR1 MDHEN, CDR2 SYDVKM. The CDR3 spells CASSFFGSQETQYF. CDR3 coding DNA: TGTGCCAGCAGTTTTTTCGGCAGCCAAGAGACCCAGTACTTC. Looking up the rest from reference TRBV28 and TRBJ2-5 gives the full variable domain: DVKVTQSSRYLVKRTGEKVFLECVQDMDHENMFWYRQDPGLGLRLIYFSYDVKMKEKGDIPEGYSVSREKKERFSLILESASTNQTSMYLCASSFFGSQETQYFGPGTRLLVL.

This clonotype has a handful of counts. The rearrangement joins TRBV5-4 to TRBJ2-1, with 9 positions matching TRBD2. V was clipped by 4 bases and J by 7 bases; unmatched bases: 9. Germline V CDR1 and CDR2: SGHNT, YYREEE (reference sequence). The length of the CDR3 is 15 residues. The CDR3 DNA reads TGTGCCAGCAGCGCGGGGGGGTTAGCGGAAAATGAGCAGTTCTTC. Translating it yields CASSAGGLAENEQFF.

This clonotype was observed a handful of times. V is TRBV12-3 or TRBV12-4 and J is TRBJ2-3; no definite D call. V was clipped by 7 bases and J by 6 bases, with 11 bases between them. The CDR3 loop spans 12 amino acids. The CDR3 sequence: CASTNTRDTQYF. Here the CDR3 DNA reads TGTGCCAGCACCAACACAAGGGATACGCAGTATTTT.

This clonotype has a handful of counts. The chain joins TRBV6-1 to TRBJ1-5, with 8 nucleotides matching TRBD1. Germline loops: CDR1 MNHNS, CDR2 SASEGT. This CDR3 contains 15 residues. The J segment lost 1 base and the V segment lost 7 bases, leaving 6 bases of the junction unmatched. Here the CDR3 DNA reads TGTGCCAGCAACCGTGGACAGGGAAGCAATCAGCCCCAGCATTTT. Translation gives CASNRGQGSNQPQHF.

This clonotype was recorded a few times. V usage is TRBV10-3 and J usage is TRBJ1-1, with D uncertain. Germline lookup yields CDR1 ENHRY and CDR2 SYGVKD. The V end lost 11 bases, the J end lost 2 bases, and 15 bases lay between the germline ends. The CDR3 has 13 amino acids. CDR3 in amino acids: CALTAGANTEAFF. The CDR3 region has the DNA TGTGCCCTTACGGCGGGAGCCAACACTGAAGCTTTCTTT.

This clonotype was seen a few times. The CDR3 spells CASSLIANEQFF. The CDR3 coding sequence is TGTGCCAGCAGCCTAATAGCCAATGAGCAGTTCTTC. The chain couples TRBV7-9 to TRBJ2-1, with D hard to call. Germline V gene sequence: CDR1 SEHNR, CDR2 FQNEAQ (reference sequence). V lost 5 bases, J lost 6 bases, and 8 bases lay in between. The CDR3 contains 12 residues.

J is TRBJ1-1 and V is TRBV4-2; D unresolved. Germline-derived CDR1 and CDR2 are LGHNA and YNFKEQ. V shed 5 bases and J shed 4 bases, with 14 bases lying between them. The CDR3 covers 14 residues. The CDR3 region is CASSIGQAGTEAFF. The CDR3 DNA reads as TGTGCCAGCAGCATCGGTCAGGCTGGCACTGAAGCTTTCTTT.

This clonotype was recorded a few times. The gene calls are TRBV7-4 and TRBJ2-3; D not certain. The V and J ends lost 6 bases and 0 bases respectively, with 13 bases between them. This CDR3 comprises 15 residues. The germline CDR1 and CDR2 sequences are SGHVT and SQSDAQ. The CDR3 region has the DNA TGTGCCAGCAGTCCCAATCGATCTAGCACAGATACGCAGTATTTT. It specifies CASSPNRSSTDTQYF. The full variable domain, completed using reference TRBV7-4 and TRBJ2-3, is GAGVSQSPRYKVAKRGRDVALRCDSISGHVTLYWYRQTLGQGSEVLTYSQSDAQRDKSGRPSGRFSAERPERSVSTLKIQRTEQGDSAVYLCASSPNRSSTDTQYFGPGTRLTVL.

The chain links TRBV12-3 or TRBV12-4 to TRBJ1-2, with TRBD1 identical over 7 bases. With 3 bases clipped from V and 5 bases from J, the junction kept 6 bases outside the gene matches. There are 14 residues in the CDR3. This chain's CDR3 is CASSLADRVYGYTF. The CDR3 DNA reads TGTGCCAGCAGTTTGGCCGACAGGGTTTATGGCTACACCTTC.

This clonotype was seen a handful of times. This sequence joins TRBV25-1 and TRBJ2-3, with 8 bases fitting TRBD1. This CDR3 has 14 amino acids. Per the germline V gene, CDR1 is MGHDK and CDR2 is SYGVNS. Losses at the gene ends were 6 bases for V and 0 bases for J; bases not matched to a gene: 2. The CDR3 protein is CASRRQGSTDTQYF. The DNA for the CDR3 is TGTGCCAGCAGAAGACAGGGGAGCACAGATACGCAGTATTTT.

The chain recombines TRBV4-3 with TRBJ1-2; 7 bases match TRBD1. CDR3 size: 17 residues. Germline CDR1 is LGHNA and CDR2 is YSLEER. The J segment lost 5 bases and the V segment lost 1 base, leaving 13 bases of the junction unmatched. The CDR3 nucleotides are TGCGCCAGCAGCCAAGGGCCCCGAGGGGGCTTGTGGTATGGCTACACCTTC. Translation: CASSQGPRGGLWYGYTF.

CDR3 protein: CSAKKADTQYF. For the CDR3, the DNA is TGCAGTGCTAAGAAAGCGGACACGCAGTATTTT. V usage is TRBV20-1 and J usage is TRBJ2-3; TRBD2 is a possible D gene (5 bases). This CDR3 is built from 11 residues. Trimming took off 4 bases at V and 9 bases at J, with 11 bases between the two ends. Germline-derived CDR1 and CDR2 are DFQATT and SNEGSKA (reference sequence).

Here the CDR3 reads CASSLQADPNTEAFF. The CDR3, as DNA: TGCGCCAGCAGCTTGCAGGCGGACCCGAACACTGAAGCTTTCTTT. The J gene is TRBJ1-1, the V gene TRBV5-1; D is unclear. Trimming shortened V by 1 base and J by 1 base, and 11 bases separated the two germline ends. Germline lookup yields CDR1 SGHRS and CDR2 YFSETQ. The CDR3 has 15 residues.

For this clonotype: A much larger clone differs by one base, so this may be a read error. The CDR3 region has the DNA TGTACCAGCGGGAGCTCCTACAATGAGCAGTTCTTC. Residues: CTSGSSYNEQFF. This chain uses TRBV7-2 with TRBJ2-1; the D gene is possibly TRBD2 (5 bases). The V gene lost 8 bases and the J gene lost 0 bases, with 5 bases spanning the gap. This CDR3 comprises 12 residues. Germline CDR1 reads SGHTA; CDR2 reads FQGNSA.

This chain joins TRBV2 and TRBJ2-1; no clear D gene. Germline-derived CDR1 and CDR2 are SNHLY and FYNNEI. This CDR3 is 14 amino acids long. The V end lost 1 base, the J end lost 9 bases, and 13 bases lay between the germline ends. The CDR3 DNA reads TGTGCCAGCAGTGAAGTAATTCAAGTAGGTGAGCAGTTCTTC. It encodes CASSEVIQVGEQFF.

Regarding this clonotype: One junction end disagrees with the germline gene, perhaps due to a read error. The chain carries TRBV7-2 and TRBJ2-1; 9 bases are a match to TRBD2. Germline V lookup: CDR1 SGHTA, CDR2 FQGNSA. CDR3 size: 17 residues. The CDR3 is CASSLAGPLSSYNEQFF. CDR3 nucleotide sequence: TGTGCCAGCAGCCTAGCGGGACCGTTGAGCTCCTACAATGAGCAGTTCTTC.

This chain connects TRBV12-3 or TRBV12-4 to TRBJ2-1; 8 bases fit TRBD1. The CDR3 loop spans 13 amino acids. Trimming removed 10 bases from V and 6 bases from J; junction bases left unmatched: 8. In DNA form, the CDR3 reads TGTGCCACTTGGGGGGACAGGATCAATGAGCAGTTCTTC. Protein sequence: CATWGDRINEQFF.

The chain combines TRBV5-1 with TRBJ1-2, with D perhaps TRBD1 (5 bases). Per germline, CDR1 SGHRS and CDR2 YFSETQ. V lost 2 bases to trimming and J lost 7 bases, with 12 bases between them. The CDR3 runs to 13 residues. The CDR3 spells CASSFGGDTGYTF. CDR3 nucleotide sequence: TGCGCCAGCAGCTTTGGGGGAGACACTGGCTACACCTTC.

This clonotype was detected only a few times. This sequence joins TRBV6-5 and TRBJ2-7, with D perhaps TRBD1 (6 bases). Germline V gives CDR1 MNHEY, CDR2 SVGAGI. The V end was cut by 5 bases, the J end by 1 base, with 18 bases between. This CDR3 has 16 amino acids. CDR3 protein: CASSPPFRGPSYEQYF. The CDR3 DNA follows: TGTGCCAGCAGTCCACCCTTCAGGGGACCTTCCTACGAGCAGTACTTC.

V and J are TRBV4-2 and TRBJ2-3; D may be TRBD1 or TRBD2 (5 bases each). The CDR3 consists of 17 residues. The V and J ends lost 0 bases and 4 bases respectively, with 17 bases between them. From germline, CDR1 is LGHNA and CDR2 YNFKEQ. DNA of the CDR3: TGTGCCAGCAGCCAAGACTCGAGGGGAGCATTGGCAGATACGCAGTATTTT. This encodes CASSQDSRGALADTQYF.

V is TRBV7-2 and J is TRBJ1-2; no definite D call. Germline CDR1 SGHTA, CDR2 FQGNSA. CDR3 length: 12 residues. Trimming removed 5 bases at V and 7 bases at J, with 11 bases between. This CDR3 reads CASSPTTGGYTF. CDR3 bases: TGTGCCAGCAGCCCCACTACCGGTGGCTACACCTTC.